The clone carrying this T cell receptor beta chain was counted only a few times. The antigen remains undetermined. The data were obtained in a study of response to subunit inactivated influenza vaccine. Regarding the study as a whole: Few additional T cells are recruited per seasonal influenza vaccination, authors suggested.

Trimming shortened V by 3 bases and J by 9 bases, and 16 bases separated the two germline ends. Germline V lookup: CDR1 SGHDT, CDR2 YYEEEE. This CDR3 spans 14 amino acids. TCRdb used MiXCR to reprocess the RT-PCR reads, holding one entry per CDR3 protein. Of under 800,000 distinct CDR3 sequences in the sample, approximately 15% were seen once. This receptor was taken from a man between 45 and 60 years old who received an inactivated influenza vaccine. This sample comprised PBMCs from blood, obtained roughly 15 days before vaccination. The genes are TRBV5-6 and TRBJ2-1, with D perhaps assigned TRBD1 or TRBD2 (6 bases each). DNA of the CDR3: TGTGCCAGCAGCTCGCGTGCGCCGGGGGCTGAGCAGTTCTTC. Residues: CASSSRAPGAEQFF.